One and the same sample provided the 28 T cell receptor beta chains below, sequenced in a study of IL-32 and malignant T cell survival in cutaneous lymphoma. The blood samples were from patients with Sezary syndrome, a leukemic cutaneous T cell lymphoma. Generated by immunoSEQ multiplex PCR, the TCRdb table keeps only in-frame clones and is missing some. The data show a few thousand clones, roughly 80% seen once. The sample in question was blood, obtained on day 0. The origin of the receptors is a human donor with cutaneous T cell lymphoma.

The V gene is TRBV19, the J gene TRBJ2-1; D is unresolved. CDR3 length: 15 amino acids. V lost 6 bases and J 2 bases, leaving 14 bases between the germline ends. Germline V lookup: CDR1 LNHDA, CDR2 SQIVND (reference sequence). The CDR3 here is CASRALSDAYNEQFF. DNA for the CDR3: TGTGCCAGTAGGGCCCTCTCAGACGCCTACAATGAGCAGTTCTTC.

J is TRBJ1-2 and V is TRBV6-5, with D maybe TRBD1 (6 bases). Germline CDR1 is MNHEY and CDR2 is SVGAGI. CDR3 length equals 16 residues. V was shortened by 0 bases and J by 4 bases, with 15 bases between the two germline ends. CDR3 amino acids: CASSYSGGLLAYGYTF. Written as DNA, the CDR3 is TGTGCCAGCAGTTACTCAGGGGGGCTGCTTGCCTATGGCTACACCTTC.

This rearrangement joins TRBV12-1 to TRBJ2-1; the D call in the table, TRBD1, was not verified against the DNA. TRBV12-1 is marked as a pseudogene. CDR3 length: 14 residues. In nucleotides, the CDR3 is TGTGCCAGCCCCCGGGGACAACCCTACAATGAGCAGTTCTTC. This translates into CASPRGQPYNEQFF.

CDR3 DNA sequence: TGTGCCAGCAGTTCCCCGCCTTACGAGCAGTACTTC. Amino acid sequence: CASSSPPYEQYF. The chain carries TRBV27 and TRBJ2-7, with D uncertain. The CDR3 length is 12 residues. The V gene's germline CDR1 is MNHEY and CDR2 SMNVEV (reference sequence). Trimming left V 4 bases short and J 4 bases short, with 8 bases between.

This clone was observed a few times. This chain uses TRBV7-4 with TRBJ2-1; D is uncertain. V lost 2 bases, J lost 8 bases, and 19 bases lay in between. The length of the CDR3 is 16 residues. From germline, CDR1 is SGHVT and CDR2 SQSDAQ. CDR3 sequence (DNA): TGTGCCAGCAGCTTAATAGGAGTAGGAATGTCCGATGAGCAGTTCTTC. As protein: CASSLIGVGMSDEQFF. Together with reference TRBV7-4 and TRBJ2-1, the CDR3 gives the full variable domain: GAGVSQSPRYKVAKRGRDVALRCDSISGHVTLYWYRQTLGQGSEVLTYSQSDAQRDKSGRPSGRFSAERPERSVSTLKIQRTEQGDSAVYLCASSLIGVGMSDEQFFGPGTRLTVL.

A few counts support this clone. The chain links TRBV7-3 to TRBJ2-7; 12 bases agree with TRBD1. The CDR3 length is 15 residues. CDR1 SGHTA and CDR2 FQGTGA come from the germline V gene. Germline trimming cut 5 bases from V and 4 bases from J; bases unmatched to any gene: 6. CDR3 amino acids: CASSQGTGGKYEQYF. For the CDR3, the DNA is TGTGCCAGCAGCCAAGGGACAGGGGGCAAGTACGAGCAGTACTTC. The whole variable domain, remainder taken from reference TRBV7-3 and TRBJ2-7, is GAGVSQTPSNKVTEKGKYVELRCDPISGHTALYWYRQSLGQGPEFLIYFQGTGAADDSGLPNDRFFAVRPEGSVSTLKIQRTERGDSAVYLCASSQGTGGKYEQYFGPGTRLTVT.

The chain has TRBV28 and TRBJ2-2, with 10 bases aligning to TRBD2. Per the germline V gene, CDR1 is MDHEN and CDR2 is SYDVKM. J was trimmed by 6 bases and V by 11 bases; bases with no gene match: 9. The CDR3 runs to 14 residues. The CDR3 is CAGCLAGVPGELFF. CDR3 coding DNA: TGTGCCGGATGCCTAGCGGGAGTTCCCGGGGAGCTGTTTTTT.

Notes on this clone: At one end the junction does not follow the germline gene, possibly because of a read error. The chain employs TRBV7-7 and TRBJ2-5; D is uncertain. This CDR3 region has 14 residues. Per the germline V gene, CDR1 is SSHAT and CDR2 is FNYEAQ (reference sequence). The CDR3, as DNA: TGTGCTAGCAGCTTAGCCCAAGGTCAAGAGACCCAGTACTTC. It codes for CASSLAQGQETQYF.

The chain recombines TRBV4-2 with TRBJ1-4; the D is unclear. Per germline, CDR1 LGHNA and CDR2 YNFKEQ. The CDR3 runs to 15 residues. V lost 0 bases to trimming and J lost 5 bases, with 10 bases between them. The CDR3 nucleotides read TGTGCCAGCAGCCAAGACCCCGGGAACAATGAAAAACTGTTTTTT. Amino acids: CASSQDPGNNEKLFF.

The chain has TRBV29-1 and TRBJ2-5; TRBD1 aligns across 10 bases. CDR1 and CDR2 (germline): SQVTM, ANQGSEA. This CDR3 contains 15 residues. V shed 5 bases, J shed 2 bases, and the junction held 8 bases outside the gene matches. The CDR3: CSVPRDRGPQETQYF. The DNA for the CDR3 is TGCAGCGTTCCCCGGGACAGGGGACCTCAAGAGACCCAGTACTTC.

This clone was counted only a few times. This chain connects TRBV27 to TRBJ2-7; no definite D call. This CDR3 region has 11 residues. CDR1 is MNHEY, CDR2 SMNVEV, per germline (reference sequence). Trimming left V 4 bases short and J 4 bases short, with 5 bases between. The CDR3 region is CASSWGYEQYF. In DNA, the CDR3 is TGTGCCAGCAGTTGGGGATACGAGCAGTACTTC.

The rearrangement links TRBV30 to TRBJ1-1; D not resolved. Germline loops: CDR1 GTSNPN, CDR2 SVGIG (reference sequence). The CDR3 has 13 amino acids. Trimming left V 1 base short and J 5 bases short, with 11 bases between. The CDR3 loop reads CAWSDEGRTEAFF. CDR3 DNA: TGTGCCTGGAGTGATGAGGGTAGAACTGAAGCTTTCTTT.

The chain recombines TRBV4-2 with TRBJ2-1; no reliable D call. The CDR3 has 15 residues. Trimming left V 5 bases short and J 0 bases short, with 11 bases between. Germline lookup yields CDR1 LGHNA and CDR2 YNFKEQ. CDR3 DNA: TGTGCCAGCAGCTTATGGTACAGCTCCTACAATGAGCAGTTCTTC. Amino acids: CASSLWYSSYNEQFF.

The CDR3 sequence is CASSEGSGGYNEQFF. The CDR3 nucleotides read TGTGCCAGCAGTGAAGGGAGCGGGGGGTACAATGAGCAGTTCTTC. The genes are TRBV6-4 and TRBJ2-1; 9 nucleotides match TRBD2. The CDR3 runs to 15 residues. V lost 3 bases and J lost 4; bases outside the gene matches: 4. Germline values: CDR1 MRHNA, CDR2 SNTAGT.

The CDR3 DNA follows: TGTGCCAGCAGCCCCCGGCCGGGGGTTAACTATGGCTACACCTTC. Translation gives CASSPRPGVNYGYTF. V is TRBV5-4 and J is TRBJ1-2; D perhaps matches TRBD1 (5 bases). The ends were cut back, 4 bases at V and 1 base at J, with 14 bases in the middle. The CDR3 has 15 amino acids. The V gene's germline CDR1 is SGHNT and CDR2 YYREEE (reference sequence).

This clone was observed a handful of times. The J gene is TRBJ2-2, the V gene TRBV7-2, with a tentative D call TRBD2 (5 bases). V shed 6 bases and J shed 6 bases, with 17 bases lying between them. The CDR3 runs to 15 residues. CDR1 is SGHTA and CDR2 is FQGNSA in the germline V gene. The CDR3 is CASREELVGAGELFF. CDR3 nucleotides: TGTGCCAGCAGGGAGGAACTAGTCGGGGCCGGGGAGCTGTTTTTT.

CDR3 sequence (DNA): TGTGCCAGCAGCTTGGCCGGGGGACAGACTGAAAATGAAAAACTGTTTTTT. As protein: CASSLAGGQTENEKLFF. This chain joins TRBV5-8 and TRBJ1-4; 7 nucleotides line up with TRBD1. V shed 0 bases, J shed 5 bases, and the junction held 10 bases outside the gene matches. There are 17 residues in the CDR3. Germline CDR1 and CDR2: SGHTS and YDEGEE.

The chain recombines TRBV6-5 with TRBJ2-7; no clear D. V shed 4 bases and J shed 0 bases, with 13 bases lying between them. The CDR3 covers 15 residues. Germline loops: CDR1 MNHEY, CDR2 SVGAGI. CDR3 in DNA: TGTGCCAGCAGTTTGTTTGGGATTAGCTCCTACGAGCAGTACTTC. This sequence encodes CASSLFGISSYEQYF.

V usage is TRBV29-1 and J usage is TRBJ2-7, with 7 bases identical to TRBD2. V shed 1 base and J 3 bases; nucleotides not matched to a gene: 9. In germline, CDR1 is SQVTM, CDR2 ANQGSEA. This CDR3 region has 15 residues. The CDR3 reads CSVEGGGGLNYEQYF. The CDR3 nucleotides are TGCAGCGTTGAAGGGGGGGGAGGACTTAACTACGAGCAGTACTTC.

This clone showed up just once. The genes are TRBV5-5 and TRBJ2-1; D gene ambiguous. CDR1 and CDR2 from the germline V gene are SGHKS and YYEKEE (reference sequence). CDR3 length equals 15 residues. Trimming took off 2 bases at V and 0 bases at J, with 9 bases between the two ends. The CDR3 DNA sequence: TGTGCCAGCAGCTTATGGTACAGCTCCTACAATGAGCAGTTCTTC. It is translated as CASSLWYSSYNEQFF.

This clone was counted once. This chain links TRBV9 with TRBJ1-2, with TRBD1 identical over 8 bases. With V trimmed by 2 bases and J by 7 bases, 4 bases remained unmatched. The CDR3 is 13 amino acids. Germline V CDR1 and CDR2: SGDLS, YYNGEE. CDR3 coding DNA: TGTGCCAGCAGCGTTGACAGGGGAGGTGGCTACACCTTC. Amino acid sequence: CASSVDRGGGYTF.

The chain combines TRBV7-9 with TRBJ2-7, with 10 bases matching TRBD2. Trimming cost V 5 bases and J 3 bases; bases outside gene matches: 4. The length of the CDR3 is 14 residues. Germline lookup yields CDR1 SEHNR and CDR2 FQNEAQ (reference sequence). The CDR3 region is CASSRTSGIYEQYF. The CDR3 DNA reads TGTGCCAGCAGCCGGACTAGCGGAATCTACGAGCAGTACTTC.

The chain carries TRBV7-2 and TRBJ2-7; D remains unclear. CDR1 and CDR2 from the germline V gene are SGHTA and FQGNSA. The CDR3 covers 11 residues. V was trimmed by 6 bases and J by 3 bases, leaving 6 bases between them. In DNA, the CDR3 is TGTGCCAGCAGTAATAGCTACGAGCAGTACTTC. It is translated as CASSNSYEQYF. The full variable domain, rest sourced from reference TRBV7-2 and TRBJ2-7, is GAGVSQSPSNKVTEKGKDVELRCDPISGHTALYWYRQSLGQGLEFLIYFQGNSAPDKSGLPSDRFSAERTGGSVSTLTIQRTQQEDSAVYLCASSNSYEQYFGPGTRLTVT.

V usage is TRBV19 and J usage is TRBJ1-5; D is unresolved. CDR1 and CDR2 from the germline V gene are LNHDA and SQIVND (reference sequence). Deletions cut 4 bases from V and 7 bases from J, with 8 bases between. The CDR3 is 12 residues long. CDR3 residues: CASSKTGQPQHF. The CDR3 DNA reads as TGTGCCAGTAGTAAGACTGGGCAGCCCCAGCATTTT.

The CDR3 DNA is TGTGCCAGCAGCTCGCCCGACAGGACAGGGAACTACGAGCAGTACTTC. Translated, it gives CASSSPDRTGNYEQYF. This chain links TRBV11-2 with TRBJ2-7; 8 bases are a match to TRBD1. This CDR3 is 16 amino acids long. Trimming at V came to 4 bases and at J to 3 bases, leaving 11 bases not matched to a gene. Germline V CDR1 and CDR2: SGHAT, FQNNGV.

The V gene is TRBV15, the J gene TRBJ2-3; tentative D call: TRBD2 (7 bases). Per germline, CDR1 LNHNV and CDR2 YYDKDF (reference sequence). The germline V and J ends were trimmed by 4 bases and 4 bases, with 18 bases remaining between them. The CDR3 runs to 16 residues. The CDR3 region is CATSKGGGAGSDTQYF. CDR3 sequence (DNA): TGTGCCACCAGCAAAGGGGGGGGCGCGGGATCAGATACGCAGTATTTT.

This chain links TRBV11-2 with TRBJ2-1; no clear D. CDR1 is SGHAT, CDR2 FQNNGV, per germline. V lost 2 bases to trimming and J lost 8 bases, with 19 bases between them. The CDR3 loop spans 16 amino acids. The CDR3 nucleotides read TGTGCCAGCAGCTTAATAGGAGTAGGAATGTCCGATGAGCAGTTCTTC. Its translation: CASSLIGVGMSDEQFF.

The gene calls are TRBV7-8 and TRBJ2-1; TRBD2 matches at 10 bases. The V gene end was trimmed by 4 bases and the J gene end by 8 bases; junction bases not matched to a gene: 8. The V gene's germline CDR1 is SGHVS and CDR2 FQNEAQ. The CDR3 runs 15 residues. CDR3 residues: CASSSSGGAWDEQFF. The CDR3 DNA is TGTGCCAGCAGCTCAAGCGGGGGGGCCTGGGATGAGCAGTTCTTC.